This T cell receptor (beta chain) emerged from a study of blood T cell repertoires in COVID-19 (dated by TCRdb to 2019 to 2021). For context, the study as a whole: Collaborator samples came from the United States, Italy and Spain and covered acute and convalescent phases of COVID-19. Where available, HLA class I and class II types were obtained from metadata supplied by the sample provider rather than from assay-based typing. The repertoires were released in a freely available public database intended as a resource for research on the immune response to SARS-CoV-2. The samples were drawn from two sources: the first 160 participants of the ongoing ImmuneRACE study, and about 1,300 subjects contributed by 6 global collaborators. Deeply sampled blood TCRbeta repertoires from subjects exposed to, actively infected with, or recovered from COVID-19 were included in the dataset. The material from the prospective study consisted of cDNA or gDNA derived from T cells, B-cell-depleted T cells, or PBMCs. Sample metadata almost always included a de-identified subject ID, COVID-19 status, age in years and sex.

Participants in the prospective study were enrolled through a virtual design, were aged about 18 to 100 years, and lived in some 24 United States geographic areas. To assign participants to cohorts, the prospective study relied on clinical history that participants themselves reported in a screening survey and a study questionnaire. ImmuneRACE Cohort 3 recovered participants were defined by two consecutive negative NP/OP PCR tests, healthcare professional clearance, or symptom resolution. In the prospective study, mobile phlebotomists collected whole blood, serum and a nasopharyngeal or oropharyngeal swab from each participant. Prospective study participants could optionally give additional blood draws and questionnaires over a 2-month period. Blood samples from the prospective study were shipped frozen or at room temperature prior to DNA extraction. The V end loses 5 bases and the J end loses 10 bases, and a stretch of 19 bases separates them. The germline V gene (reference sequence) supplies CDR1 SGHNT and CDR2 YYREEE. Including the terminal cysteine and phenylalanine, the CDR3 comprises 14 residues. Only CDR3 DNA remains: 42 bases, in frame from the first base.

The study at large found these results: How much clinical and demographic metadata was included differed by source and by participant, and the metadata was provided uncurated.

The sample holds a few counts of this clone. Its antigen remains unidentified. Base qualities are missing; no much larger clone stands one base away. The immunoSEQ Assay, a bias-controlled multiplex PCR, was used to amplify TCRbeta CDR3 regions from genomic DNA. Concerning the study's data processing: The number of nucleated cells in each sample was estimated from the amplification of reference gene primers within the assay. Sequence reads were collapsed and filtered to measure the absolute abundance of every unique TCRbeta CDR3 rearrangement. For each sample, productive Simpson clonality was calculated by taking the square root of Simpson's diversity index across productive rearrangements. TCRdb stores this immuneACCESS table with in-frame sequences only. Part of the clones is absent; in the studies checked, under half of the shortfall reflects unresolved V genes, and no reason is known for the rest. The D gene and trimming were derived from the DNA, and the V and J assignments and clone size from that table. This sample lists 400,000 to 450,000 clones; around 89% were detected once. Jointly, the top ten make up roughly 1.1% of the sample.

This sequence was found in a man aged 30 to 45 who had recovered from COVID-19. Sequencing input: PBMCs or T cells enriched from blood (not recorded which). The sequence joins TRBV5-4 to TRBJ2-1, with a tentative D gene TRBD2 over 6 matching bases. The DNA sequence reads TGTGCCAGCAGTCCACCGGACTACGCGGGGGAGCAGTTCTTC. Its coded protein is CASSPPDYAGEQFF. Extended through the reference TRBV5-4 and TRBJ2-1 proteins, this CDR3 yields the full variable domain: ETGVTQSPTHLIKTRGQQVTLRCSSQSGHNTVSWYQQALGQGPQFIFQYYREEENGRGNFPPRFSGLQFPNYSSELNVNALELDDSALYLCASSPPDYAGEQFFGPGTRLTVL.